Below are 29 T cell receptor beta chains sequenced from a single sample in a study of STAT3 mutations in large granular lymphocyte leukemia. Findings and caveats of the study: Every T-LGLL patient had at least one immunodominant TCRbeta clonotype.

Their cognate antigens are unknown. Profiled with immunoSEQ multiplex PCR; TCRdb holds only in-frame clones, not every one. The sample has thousands of clones, about 92% seen once; the top ten hold approximately 71%. Sequencing was performed on peripheral blood mononuclear cells. The receptor set was obtained from a man aged 60-69 years with T-cell large granular lymphocyte leukemia. Some clones in this sample may be carry-over from other donors' samples.

V is TRBV2 and J is TRBJ1-1; D remains ambiguous. V was shortened by 5 bases and J by 1 base, with 8 bases between the two germline ends. CDR3 length: 13 amino acids. CDR1 and CDR2 from the germline V gene are SNHLY and FYNNEI. In nucleotides, the CDR3 is TGTGCCAGCAGTAAGGGTTGGAACACTGAAGCTTTCTTT. Protein product: CASSKGWNTEAFF.

The J gene is TRBJ1-5, the V gene TRBV28, with D possibly TRBD1 on 5 matching bases. Germline V gives CDR1 MDHEN, CDR2 SYDVKM. V was shortened by 7 bases and J by 2 bases, with 12 bases between the two germline ends. The CDR3 contains 14 residues. The CDR3 loop is CASKLGGRNQPQHF. CDR3 coding DNA: TGTGCCAGCAAACTCGGGGGACGCAATCAGCCCCAGCATTTT.

This sequence joins TRBV27 and TRBJ1-6; no clear D gene. Germline assignment: CDR1 MNHEY and CDR2 SMNVEV (reference sequence). The CDR3 has 13 residues. The germline V and J ends were trimmed by 6 bases and 0 bases, with 3 bases remaining between them. Here the CDR3 DNA reads TGTGCCAGCAGACTCTCCTATAATTCACCCCTCCACTTT. This gives the protein CASRLSYNSPLHF.

The V gene is TRBV27, the J gene TRBJ2-2, with D perhaps TRBD1 (6 bases). V was shortened by 5 bases and J by 1 base, with 11 bases between the two germline ends. Germline V CDR1 and CDR2: MNHEY, SMNVEV (reference sequence). The CDR3 is made up of 15 amino acids. The CDR3 protein is CASSHRAGNTGELFF. In nucleotides, the CDR3 is TGTGCCAGCAGTCACAGGGCCGGGAACACCGGGGAGCTGTTTTTT.

V is TRBV7-7 and J is TRBJ2-6; 7 bases agree with TRBD2. Germline V lookup: CDR1 SSHAT, CDR2 FNYEAQ (reference sequence). This CDR3 is built from 14 residues. The CDR3 coding sequence is TGTGCTAGCGCTGCGGGGGACGGGGCCAACGTCCTGACTTTC. Amino acid sequence: CASAAGDGANVLTF.

The chain uses TRBV7-9 and TRBJ1-2; D gene uncertain. Germline CDR1 is SEHNR and CDR2 is FQNEAQ (reference sequence). Deletions cut 5 bases from V and 7 bases from J, with 14 bases between. There are 13 residues in the CDR3. The CDR3 DNA reads as TGTGCCAGCAGCCCCGCTGAGGGAACTGGCTACACCTTC. Translation: CASSPAEGTGYTF.

The chain joins TRBV18 to TRBJ1-4; D remains unclear. Germline V lookup: CDR1 KGHSH, CDR2 LQKENI. V was cut by 2 bases and J by 0 bases, with 10 bases left in between. This CDR3 comprises 16 residues. CDR3 sequence (DNA): TGTGCCAGCTCACCAAGTGGGCCGCCAACTAATGAAAAACTGTTTTTT. As protein: CASSPSGPPTNEKLFF.

The J gene is TRBJ2-7, the V gene TRBV28; 7 nucleotides line up with TRBD2. The CDR3 runs to 15 residues. V shed 6 bases and J 5 bases; nucleotides not matched to a gene: 13. Germline-derived CDR1 and CDR2 are MDHEN and SYDVKM. The CDR3 loop is CASSPPGGEIHEQYF. The DNA of the CDR3 is TGTGCCAGCAGCCCCCCTGGGGGGGAGATCCACGAGCAGTACTTC.

This clone was observed a single time. The chain links TRBV5-1 to TRBJ2-7; D is uncertain. Germline V gene lookup returns CDR1 SGHRS and CDR2 YFSETQ. The CDR3 contains 14 residues. V was cut by 6 bases and J by 5 bases, with 18 bases left in between. The CDR3 DNA is TGCGCCAGCACTTTCGACGGGCCCACAGACGAGCAGTACTTC. As protein: CASTFDGPTDEQYF.

The table lists this clone with a count of one. V gene TRBV5-1 combines with J gene TRBJ1-1, with 9 bases matching TRBD1. CDR3 size: 14 residues. J was trimmed by 11 bases and V by 3 bases; bases with no gene match: 11. Germline CDR1 reads SGHRS; CDR2 reads YFSETQ. The CDR3 protein is CASSSRSQGARAFF. For the CDR3, the DNA is TGCGCCAGCAGCTCGAGATCACAGGGGGCCAGGGCTTTCTTT. The whole variable domain, filled in from reference TRBV5-1 and TRBJ1-1, reads KAGVTQTPRYLIKTRGQQVTLSCSPISGHRSVSWYQQTPGQGLQFLFEYFSETQRNKGNFPGRFSGRQFSNSRSEMNVSTLELGDSALYLCASSSRSQGARAFFGQGTRLTVV.

The genes are TRBV4-1 and TRBJ2-5; D tentatively reads TRBD1 or TRBD2 (5 bases each). The CDR3 is 13 residues long. The germline CDR1 and CDR2 sequences are MGHRA and YSYEKL. V lost 3 bases, J lost 5 bases, and 10 bases lay in between. The CDR3 DNA reads TGCGCCAGCAGCCAGGGGGAATCGGAGACCCAGTACTTC. Translation: CASSQGESETQYF.

The CDR3 reads CASLSSGRDNEQFF. The DNA for the CDR3 is TGTGCCAGCCTCTCGTCCGGGAGGGATAATGAGCAGTTCTTC. The chain joins TRBV28 to TRBJ2-1, with TRBD2 matching 8 bases. CDR1 and CDR2 (germline): MDHEN, SYDVKM. J gave up 7 bases and V 8 bases, and 10 bases lay outside the gene matches. CDR3 length: 14 residues.

V and J are TRBV2 and TRBJ2-7, with 9 bases identical to TRBD1. V lost 6 bases and J lost 5; bases outside the gene matches: 5. Per the germline V gene, CDR1 is SNHLY and CDR2 is FYNNEI. This CDR3 spans 13 amino acids. The CDR3 is CASSDRGTNEQYF. The DNA for the CDR3 is TGTGCCAGCAGCGACAGGGGGACGAACGAGCAGTACTTC.

The chain carries TRBV18 and TRBJ2-7; the match to TRBD1 covers 7 bases. This CDR3 region has 13 residues. Germline CDR1 is KGHSH and CDR2 is LQKENI. V shed 3 bases and J 3 bases; nucleotides not matched to a gene: 2. The CDR3 loop reads CASSPGQRYEQYF. For the CDR3, the DNA is TGTGCCAGCTCACCGGGACAGCGCTACGAGCAGTACTTC.

The chain couples TRBV19 to TRBJ1-5; TRBD1 might be the D (6 bases). The V and J ends lost 4 bases and 0 bases respectively, with 10 bases between them. The germline V gene encodes CDR1 LNHDA and CDR2 SQIVND (reference sequence). The CDR3 consists of 15 residues. CDR3 loop: CASSTGQNSNQPQHF. CDR3 sequence (DNA): TGTGCCAGTAGTACCGGACAGAATAGCAATCAGCCCCAGCATTTT.

V usage is TRBV5-1 and J usage is TRBJ2-7; 10 nucleotides line up with TRBD1. The ends lost 0 bases at V and 6 bases at J; junction bases unmatched: 6. Germline loops: CDR1 SGHRS, CDR2 YFSETQ. This CDR3 spans 15 amino acids. The CDR3 DNA reads as TGCGCCAGCAGCTTGGTGACAGGGGGCGCGTCCGAGCAGTACTTC. It yields the protein CASSLVTGGASEQYF.

The V and J genes are TRBV5-4 and TRBJ1-1; tentative D call: TRBD1 (6 bases). This CDR3 has 15 amino acids. Trimming stripped 0 bases from V and 3 bases from J, with 12 bases between. Germline CDR1 and CDR2: SGHNT and YYREEE (reference sequence). The CDR3 protein is CASSLGQGRDTEAFF. CDR3 coding DNA: TGTGCCAGCAGCTTGGGTCAGGGGAGGGACACTGAAGCTTTCTTT.

This clone was observed a single time. The chain recombines TRBV5-1 with TRBJ2-7; TRBD2 matches 8 bases. The V and J ends lost 3 bases and 0 bases, in that order; junction bases with no gene match: 14. The CDR3 runs 18 residues. The germline V gene encodes CDR1 SGHRS and CDR2 YFSETQ. CDR3 coding DNA: TGCGCCAGCAGCTCAAACCCGGGCGGGACTAGAAGCTCCTACGAGCAGTACTTC. As protein: CASSSNPGGTRSSYEQYF.

The V call is TRBV5-1, the J call TRBJ2-7; 11 bases map to TRBD2. This CDR3 region has 15 residues. V lost 6 bases and J lost 2; bases outside the gene matches: 7. Germline assignment: CDR1 SGHRS and CDR2 YFSETQ. CDR3 amino acids: CASTLSGREPYEQYF. The CDR3 DNA reads TGCGCCAGCACCCTTAGCGGGAGGGAGCCCTACGAGCAGTACTTC.

The genes are TRBV29-1 and TRBJ2-3; D is uncertain. The germline CDR1 and CDR2 sequences are SQVTM and ANQGSEA. Deletions cut 6 bases from V and 8 bases from J, with 9 bases between. The CDR3 consists of 10 residues. The CDR3, as DNA: TGCAGCGTGGGCACGGGTACGCAGTATTTT. This sequence encodes CSVGTGTQYF.

The chain couples TRBV5-1 to TRBJ1-1; D may be TRBD1 (5 bases). CDR3 length equals 15 residues. CDR1 and CDR2 from the germline V gene are SGHRS and YFSETQ. Trimming stripped 0 bases from V and 4 bases from J, with 13 bases between. The CDR3 DNA reads TGCGCCAGCAGCTTGGGGGGTACAGGTAGCACTGAAGCTTTCTTT. This codes for CASSLGGTGSTEAFF.

J is TRBJ2-3 and V is TRBV5-1; D might be TRBD2 (6 bases). V was shortened by 3 bases and J by 0 bases, with 8 bases between the two germline ends. The CDR3 contains 14 residues. In germline, CDR1 is SGHRS, CDR2 YFSETQ. The CDR3 here is CASSYGTSTDTQYF. In nucleotides, the CDR3 is TGCGCCAGCAGCTACGGGACTAGCACAGATACGCAGTATTTT.

This chain joins TRBV6-6 and TRBJ1-1; TRBD1 aligns across 8 bases. The junction had 4 bases not matched to a gene; V was cut back by 6 bases and J by 1 base. The germline CDR1 and CDR2 sequences are MNHNY and SVGAGI (reference sequence). The CDR3 is 14 residues long. CDR3 in DNA: TGTGCCAGCAGGAAGGGACAGGCGAACACTGAAGCTTTCTTT. This gives the protein CASRKGQANTEAFF.

This clone was observed a single time. This rearrangement joins TRBV5-4 to TRBJ2-7; the D gene is possibly TRBD2 (5 bases). This CDR3 has 14 amino acids. The germline V and J ends were trimmed by 4 bases and 3 bases, with 14 bases remaining between them. The germline CDR1 and CDR2 sequences are SGHNT and YYREEE (reference sequence). The CDR3 protein is CASSPTSSDYEQYF. Written as DNA, the CDR3 is TGTGCCAGCAGCCCTACTAGTTCGGACTACGAGCAGTACTTC.

The chain is built from TRBV7-9 and TRBJ2-5; 8 bases agree with TRBD2. The CDR3 runs 13 residues. Germline V gene lookup returns CDR1 SEHNR and CDR2 FQNEAQ (reference sequence). Germline trimming cut 4 bases from V and 5 bases from J; bases unmatched to any gene: 3. As DNA, the CDR3 is TGTGCCAGCAGCTATACGGGGGGGGAGACCCAGTACTTC. Its translation: CASSYTGGETQYF.

The chain recombines TRBV4-1 with TRBJ2-7, with D perhaps TRBD2 (5 bases). This CDR3 spans 14 amino acids. The V and J ends lost 3 bases and 1 base respectively, with 10 bases between them. Germline CDR1 is MGHRA and CDR2 is YSYEKL. DNA for the CDR3: TGCGCCAGCAGCCATCTAGCCCGATCCTACGAGCAGTACTTC. Its translation: CASSHLARSYEQYF.

The V call is TRBV7-9, the J call TRBJ1-4, with D perhaps matching TRBD1 (5 bases). This CDR3 is built from 14 residues. The ends were cut back, 4 bases at V and 4 bases at J, with 10 bases in the middle. The V gene's germline CDR1 is SEHNR and CDR2 FQNEAQ (reference sequence). The CDR3 DNA reads TGTGCCAGCAGCTCTTGGGACGTTAATGAAAAACTGTTTTTT. It codes for CASSSWDVNEKLFF.

The V and J genes are TRBV30 and TRBJ2-5, with D perhaps matching TRBD2 (6 bases). Trimming took 0 bases from V and 4 from J, leaving 15 bases between them. The CDR3 extends over 15 amino acids. Germline V gene lookup returns CDR1 GTSNPN and CDR2 SVGIG (reference sequence). CDR3 DNA sequence: TGTGCCTGGAGTGTACTAGGCGGGACCACAGAGACCCAGTACTTC. Protein product: CAWSVLGGTTETQYF. The whole variable domain, remainder taken from reference TRBV30 and TRBJ2-5, is SQTIHQWPATLVQPVGSPLSLECTVEGTSNPNLYWYRQAAGRGLQLLFYSVGIGQISSEVPQNLSASRPQDRQFILSSKKLLLSDSGFYLCAWSVLGGTTETQYFGPGTRLLVL.

V usage is TRBV28 and J usage is TRBJ2-7; perhaps TRBD1 as D (5 bases). The CDR3 totals 16 residues. V lost 5 bases and J lost 2, with 19 bases in between. In germline, CDR1 is MDHEN, CDR2 SYDVKM. In nucleotides, the CDR3 is TGTGCCAGCAGTCCGTCGGTTTCCACGGACACCTACGAGCAGTACTTC. Protein sequence: CASSPSVSTDTYEQYF. Looking up the rest from reference TRBV28 and TRBJ2-7 gives the full variable domain: DVKVTQSSRYLVKRTGEKVFLECVQDMDHENMFWYRQDPGLGLRLIYFSYDVKMKEKGDIPEGYSVSREKKERFSLILESASTNQTSMYLCASSPSVSTDTYEQYFGPGTRLTVT.